These 3 T cell receptor beta chains were all obtained from the same sample, sequenced in a study of T cells expressing NK-cell markers. TCRdb derives one entry per CDR3 protein from the 5' RACE reads, leaving out DNA. In total, the table holds a few hundred thousand distinct CDR3 sequences. The sequenced material came from blood T cells: a sorted CD56 or NKG2C T cell subset, CD4+ or CD8+ T cells, or bulk PBMC T cells (not recorded which). All receptors derive from a man younger than 35 in good health.

V gene TRBV25-1 combines with J gene TRBJ2-1; the D call from TCRdb, TRBD1, cannot be confirmed without DNA. Germline-derived CDR1 and CDR2 are MGHDK and SYGVNS. The CDR3 contains 14 residues. CDR3 loop: CASQKVGDWNEQFF.

Here the CDR3 reads CASSREGASNQPQHF. This chain connects TRBV27 to TRBJ1-5. The CDR3 has 15 amino acids. Germline assignment: CDR1 MNHEY and CDR2 SMNVEV (reference sequence).

V is TRBV7-8 and J is TRBJ2-5; TCRdb reports TRBD2, a call that lacks DNA to check it against. This CDR3 region has 13 residues. Germline V gene lookup returns CDR1 SGHVS and CDR2 FQNEAQ. The CDR3 reads CASSPGTLDTQYF.